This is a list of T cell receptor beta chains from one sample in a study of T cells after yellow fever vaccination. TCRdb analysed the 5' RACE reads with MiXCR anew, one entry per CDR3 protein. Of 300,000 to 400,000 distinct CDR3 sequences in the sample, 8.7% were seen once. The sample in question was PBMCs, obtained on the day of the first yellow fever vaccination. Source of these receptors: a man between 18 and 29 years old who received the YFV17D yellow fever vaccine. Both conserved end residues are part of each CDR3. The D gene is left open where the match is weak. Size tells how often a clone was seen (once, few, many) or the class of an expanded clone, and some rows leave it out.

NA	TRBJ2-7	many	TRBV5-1	CASSLAAGQPYEQYF	TGCGCCAGCAGCTTGGCTGCGGGGCAACCCTACGAGCAGTACTTC
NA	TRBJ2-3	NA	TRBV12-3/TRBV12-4	CASSFRGSPDTQYF	TGTGCCAGCAGTTTCCGGGGATCCCCAGATACGCAGTATTTT
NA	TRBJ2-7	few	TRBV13	CASSDKKQGLSSYEQYF	TGTGCCAGCAGCGACAAGAAACAGGGACTCAGCTCCTACGAGCAGTACTTC
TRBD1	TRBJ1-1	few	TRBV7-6	CASSLRFRDRGSEAFF	TGTGCCAGCAGCTTAAGGTTTCGGGACAGGGGGTCTGAAGCTTTCTTT
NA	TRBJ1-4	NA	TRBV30	CAWTKRVVSEKLFF	TGTGCCTGGACCAAGCGGGTGGTCTCGGAAAAACTGTTTTTT
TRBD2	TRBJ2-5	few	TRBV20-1	CSAATSGEETQYF	TGCAGTGCGGCCACTAGCGGGGAAGAGACCCAGTACTTC
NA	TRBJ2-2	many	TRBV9	CASSVDRNTGELFF	TGTGCCAGCAGCGTAGACCGGAACACCGGGGAGCTGTTTTTT
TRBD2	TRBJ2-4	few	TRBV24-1	CATSDLWGGAKNIQYF	TGTGCCACCAGTGATTTGTGGGGGGGGGCCAAAAACATTCAGTACTTC
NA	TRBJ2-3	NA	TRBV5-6	CASSLHARGTDTQYF	TGTGCCAGCAGCTTGCACGCCCGAGGCACAGATACGCAGTATTTT
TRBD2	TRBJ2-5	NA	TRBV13	CASSLGLAGGTETQYF	TGTGCCAGCAGCTTAGGACTAGCGGGGGGGACAGAGACCCAGTACTTC
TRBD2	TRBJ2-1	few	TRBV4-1	CASSQDSRLAGGNEQFF	TGCGCCAGCAGCCAAGATTCTAGACTAGCGGGGGGTAATGAGCAGTTCTTC
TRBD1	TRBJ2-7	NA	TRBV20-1	CSAYTGTGSYEQYF	TGCAGTGCTTATACCGGGACAGGGTCCTACGAGCAGTACTTC
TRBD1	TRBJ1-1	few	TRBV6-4	CASSEQGASTEAFF	TGTGCCAGCAGTGAGCAGGGGGCGAGCACTGAAGCTTTCTTT
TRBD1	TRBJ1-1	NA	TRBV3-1	CASSQVRQGTPEAFF	TGTGCCAGCAGCCAAGTGAGACAGGGTACCCCTGAAGCTTTCTTT
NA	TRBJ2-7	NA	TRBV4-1	CASSHQGPPAYEQYF	TGCGCCAGCAGCCATCAAGGCCCTCCAGCCTACGAGCAGTACTTC
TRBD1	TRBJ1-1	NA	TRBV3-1	CASSQGTGEYTEAFF	TGTGCCAGCAGCCAGGGGACAGGAGAGTACACTGAAGCTTTCTTT
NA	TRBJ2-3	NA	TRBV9	CASSPGGFTDTQYF	TGTGCCAGCAGCCCCGGGGGATTCACAGATACGCAGTATTTT
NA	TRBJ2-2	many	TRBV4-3	CASSQDLVQRIGGELFF	TGCGCCAGCAGCCAAGACCTAGTTCAACGGATAGGCGGGGAGCTGTTTTTT
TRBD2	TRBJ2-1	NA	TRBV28	CASWEGNEQFF	TGTGCCAGTTGGGAGGGCAATGAGCAGTTCTTC
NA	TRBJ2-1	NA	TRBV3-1	CASSPGLLCNEQFF	TGTGCCAGCAGCCCCGGGCTCCTCTGCAATGAGCAGTTCTTC
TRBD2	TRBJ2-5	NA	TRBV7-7	CASSPHLLAGGIGETQYF	TGTGCTAGCAGCCCCCATCTGCTAGCGGGGGGGATAGGGGAGACCCAGTACTTC
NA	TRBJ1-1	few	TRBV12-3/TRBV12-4	CASSLGAVDTEAFF	TGTGCCAGCAGTTTAGGGGCTGTGGACACTGAAGCTTTCTTT
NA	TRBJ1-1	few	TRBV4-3	CASSPLGKGLEAFF	TGCGCCAGCAGCCCCTTGGGGAAAGGACTTGAAGCTTTCTTT
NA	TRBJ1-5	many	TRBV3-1	CASSQSSGLDQPQHF	TGTGCCAGCAGCCAATCCTCAGGGCTGGATCAGCCCCAGCATTTT
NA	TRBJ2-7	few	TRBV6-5	CASSYSNGGEQYF	TGTGCCAGCAGTTACTCGAATGGGGGAGAGCAGTACTTC
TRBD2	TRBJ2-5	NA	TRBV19	CAAGTSGGTGETQYF	TGTGCCGCCGGGACTAGCGGGGGCACTGGAGAGACCCAGTACTTC
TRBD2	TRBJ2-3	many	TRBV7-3	CASSSSGGWSTQYF	TGTGCCAGCAGCTCTAGCGGGGGTTGGTCGACGCAGTATTTT
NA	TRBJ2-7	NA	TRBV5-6	CASSLGGGGQYF	TGTGCCAGCAGCCTCGGCGGGGGCGGGCAGTACTTC
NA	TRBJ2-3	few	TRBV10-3	CAISVSSGTDTQYF	TGTGCCATCAGTGTGTCTAGCGGCACAGATACGCAGTATTTT
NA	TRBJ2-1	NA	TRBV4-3	CASSPLPGPDYNEQFF	TGCGCCAGCAGCCCCCTCCCGGGGCCAGACTACAATGAGCAGTTCTTC
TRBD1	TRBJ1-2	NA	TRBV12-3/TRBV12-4	CASSQTQGGYGYTF	TGTGCCAGCAGCCAAACTCAGGGGGGCTATGGCTACACCTTC
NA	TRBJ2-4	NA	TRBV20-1	CSAGTGSVVQYF	TGCAGTGCTGGCACAGGGTCTGTAGTACAGTACTTC